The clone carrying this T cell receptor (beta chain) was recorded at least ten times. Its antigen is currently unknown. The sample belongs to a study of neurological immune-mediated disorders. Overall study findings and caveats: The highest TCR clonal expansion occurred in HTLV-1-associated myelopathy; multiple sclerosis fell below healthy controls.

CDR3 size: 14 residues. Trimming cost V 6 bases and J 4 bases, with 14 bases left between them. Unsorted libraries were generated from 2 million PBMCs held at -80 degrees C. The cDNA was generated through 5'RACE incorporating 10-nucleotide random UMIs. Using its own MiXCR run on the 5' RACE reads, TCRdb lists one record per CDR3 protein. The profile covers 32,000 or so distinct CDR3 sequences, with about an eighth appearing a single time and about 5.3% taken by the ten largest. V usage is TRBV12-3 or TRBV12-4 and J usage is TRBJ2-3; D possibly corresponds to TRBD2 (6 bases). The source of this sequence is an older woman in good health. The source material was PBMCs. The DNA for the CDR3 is TGTGCCAGCAGAAGTAGCGGAGAGGCAGATACGCAGTATTTT. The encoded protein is CASRSSGEADTQYF.